This T cell receptor beta chain came from a study of spatial heterogeneity in lung cancer. Across the study: An average of more than ten raw reads was observed per unique TCR and UMI combination.

Stated time point: sample taken at primary tumor resection. Material for sequencing was whole RNA from tumor, nontumor lung or frozen PBMC, left unsorted. Patients with untreated early-stage non-small cell lung cancer, numbering 55 to 75, were the donors. TCRdb re-called the 5' RACE reads with MiXCR, one entry per CDR3 protein. The sample records around 60,000 distinct CDR3 sequences, approximately 8% being singletons. The study, taken as a whole, reports: Ubiquitous expanded tumor TCRs surfaced in blood more at resection than they did at follow-up.

Trimming stripped 5 bases from V and 1 base from J, with 15 bases between. In germline, CDR1 is SGHNT, CDR2 YYREEE (reference sequence). This CDR3 contains 15 residues. Note on this clonotype: The antigen remains undetermined.

This TCR derives from a female donor with early-stage non-small cell lung cancer. The V call is TRBV5-4, the J call TRBJ1-1; weak D call: TRBD1 (5 bases). Source: PBMCs, taken at surgery. Written as DNA, the CDR3 is TGTGCCAGCAGGTTGACTGGAACAGGGAACACTGAAGCTTTCTTT. Translating gives CASRLTGTGNTEAFF.